Sequencing of this TCR beta chain was carried out in a study of T-cell memory formation after mild COVID-19. Study conclusions and caveats: Pre-infection memory already had some responding clones, implying cross-reactive memory joined. The main location of contracting CD4+ clones was CM and EM, and that of contracting CD8+ clones was EMRA.

Barcoded TCR alpha and TCR beta cDNA libraries with UMIs came from 5'RACE using constant-segment primers. Via MiXCR, TCRdb re-called the 5' RACE reads, giving one row per CDR3 protein. The table records roughly 190,000 distinct CDR3 sequences, around 27% of them present only once. This CDR3 has 14 amino acids. CDR1 SNHLY and CDR2 FYNNEI come from the germline V gene. V lost 5 bases, J lost 8 bases, and 15 bases lay in between. A remark on this clonotype: What it recognizes is unknown.

Sequencing input: PBMCs or a T cell subset sorted from them (not recorded which). The chain recombines TRBV2 with TRBJ2-2, with D perhaps given as TRBD1 or TRBD2 (5 bases each). The sequence was obtained from an adult woman who had mild COVID-19 (a few samples of this study predate the infection). Cell type and time point are not known. CDR3 region: CASSPPLWGGELFF. The CDR3 region has the DNA TGTGCCAGCAGTCCACCCTTATGGGGGGGGGAGCTGTTTTTT.